This entry describes one T cell receptor (beta chain). Its antigen is not known. This sample stems from a study of shared clonotypes between healthy human individuals. V shed 5 bases and J shed 3 bases, with 11 bases lying between them. The length of the CDR3 is 15 residues. Germline assignment: CDR1 SGHTA and CDR2 FQGNSA. In the sorted-subset replicate PCRs, 200 ng DNA, 25,000 to 30,000 T cell genomes, was used. Authors' data handling: Owing to the provision of junction-only sequences devoid of quality scores by immunoSEQ, filtering differed. The table came from immunoSEQ multiplex PCR; TCRdb's copy has only in-frame clones and leaves some out. V and J calls and clone size are given by that table; D and trimming were obtained from the DNA. The table has about 1 million clones, about 80% seen once; the top ten hold approximately 1.5%. Points from the study as a whole: Blood was the only sampled material, and tissue repertoires likely differ. Researchers found naive subsets generally carried larger estimated richness than memory subsets.

The receptor's source is a man aged 18 to 30 in good health. Source material: memory CD4+ T cells sorted from blood. Subset described: CD45RA-negative fraction. The rearrangement uses TRBV7-2 and TRBJ2-6; maybe TRBD2 (5 bases). Written as DNA, the CDR3 is TGTGCCAGCAGCCCCCGGACTGGTGGGGCCAACGTCCTGACTTTC. Translating it yields CASSPRTGGANVLTF.